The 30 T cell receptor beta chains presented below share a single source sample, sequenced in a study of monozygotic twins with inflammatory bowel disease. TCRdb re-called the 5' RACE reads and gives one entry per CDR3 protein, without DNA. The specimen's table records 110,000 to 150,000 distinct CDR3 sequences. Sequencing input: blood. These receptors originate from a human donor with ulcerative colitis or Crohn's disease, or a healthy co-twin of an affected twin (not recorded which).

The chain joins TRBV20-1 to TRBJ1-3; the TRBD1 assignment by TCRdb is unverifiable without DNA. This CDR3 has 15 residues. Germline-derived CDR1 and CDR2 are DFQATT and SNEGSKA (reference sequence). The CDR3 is CSAPRQGRTGNTIYF.

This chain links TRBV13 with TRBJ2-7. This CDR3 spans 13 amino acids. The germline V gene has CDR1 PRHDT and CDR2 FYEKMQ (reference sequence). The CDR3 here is CASSLLEIHEQYF.

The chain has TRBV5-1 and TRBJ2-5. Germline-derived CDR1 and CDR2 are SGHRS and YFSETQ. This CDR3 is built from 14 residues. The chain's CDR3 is CASSLGQHKETQYF.

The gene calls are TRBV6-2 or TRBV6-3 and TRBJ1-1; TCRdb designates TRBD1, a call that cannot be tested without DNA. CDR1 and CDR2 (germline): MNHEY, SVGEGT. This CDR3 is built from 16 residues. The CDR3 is CASSYATGTANTEAFF.

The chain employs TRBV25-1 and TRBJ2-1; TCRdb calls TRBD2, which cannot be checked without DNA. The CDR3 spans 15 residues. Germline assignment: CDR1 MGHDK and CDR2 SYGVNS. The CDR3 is CASSGYSGIFDEQFF.

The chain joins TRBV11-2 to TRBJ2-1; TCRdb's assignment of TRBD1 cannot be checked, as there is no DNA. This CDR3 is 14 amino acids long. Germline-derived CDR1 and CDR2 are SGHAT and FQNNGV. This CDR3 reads CASSAGQGGYEQFF.

The CDR3 sequence is CASSLDPGQSGNTIYF. J is TRBJ1-3 and V is TRBV5-1; TCRdb's assignment of TRBD1 cannot be checked, as there is no DNA. This CDR3 is built from 16 residues. Germline values: CDR1 SGHRS, CDR2 YFSETQ.

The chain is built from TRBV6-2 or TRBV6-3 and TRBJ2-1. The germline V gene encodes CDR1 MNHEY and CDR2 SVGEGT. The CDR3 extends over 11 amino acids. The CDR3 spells CASANVGEQFF.

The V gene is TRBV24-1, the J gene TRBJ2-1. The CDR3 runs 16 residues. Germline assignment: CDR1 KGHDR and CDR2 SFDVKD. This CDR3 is CATSDSTGSSYNEQFF.

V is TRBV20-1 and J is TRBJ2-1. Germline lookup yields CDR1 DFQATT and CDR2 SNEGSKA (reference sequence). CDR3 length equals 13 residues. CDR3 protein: CSARQVVYNEQFF.

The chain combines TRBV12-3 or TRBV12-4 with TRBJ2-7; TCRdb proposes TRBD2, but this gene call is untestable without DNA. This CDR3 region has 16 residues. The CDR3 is CASRAVGASGDYEQYF.

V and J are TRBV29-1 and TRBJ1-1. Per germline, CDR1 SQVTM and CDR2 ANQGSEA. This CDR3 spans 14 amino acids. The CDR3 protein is CSVETSRVNTEAFF.

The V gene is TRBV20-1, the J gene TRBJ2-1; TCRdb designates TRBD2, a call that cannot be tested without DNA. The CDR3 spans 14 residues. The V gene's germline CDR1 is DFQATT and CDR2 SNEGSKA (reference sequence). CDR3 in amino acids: CSATTSARAYEQFF.

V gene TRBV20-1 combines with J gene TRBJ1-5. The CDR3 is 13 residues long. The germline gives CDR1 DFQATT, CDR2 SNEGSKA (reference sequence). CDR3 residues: CSANEGSDQPQHF.

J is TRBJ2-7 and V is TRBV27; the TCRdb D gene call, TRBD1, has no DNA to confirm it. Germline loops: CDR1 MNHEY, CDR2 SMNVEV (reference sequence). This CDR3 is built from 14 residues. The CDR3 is CASSLSERTGEQYF.

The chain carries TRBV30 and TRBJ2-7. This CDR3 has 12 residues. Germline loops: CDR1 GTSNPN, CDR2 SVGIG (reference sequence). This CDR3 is CAWSVYRDEQYF.

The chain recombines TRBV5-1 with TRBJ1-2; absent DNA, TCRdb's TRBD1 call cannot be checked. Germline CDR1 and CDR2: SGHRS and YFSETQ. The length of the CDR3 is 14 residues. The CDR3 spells CASSLGGTGYGYTF.

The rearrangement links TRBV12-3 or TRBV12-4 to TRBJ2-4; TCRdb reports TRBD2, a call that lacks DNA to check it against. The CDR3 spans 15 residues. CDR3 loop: CASSLLLAGKNMQYF.

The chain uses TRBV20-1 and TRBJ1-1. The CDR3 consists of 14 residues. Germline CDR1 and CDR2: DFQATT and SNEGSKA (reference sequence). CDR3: CSARDSQKNTEAFF.

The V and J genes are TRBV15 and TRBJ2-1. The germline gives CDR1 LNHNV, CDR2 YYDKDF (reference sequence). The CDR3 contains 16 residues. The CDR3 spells CATSRDRRSSYNEQFF.

The CDR3 is CSVEDNNRAYEQYF. This rearrangement joins TRBV29-1 to TRBJ2-7; checking the TCRdb D call of TRBD1 is not possible without DNA. The germline V gene encodes CDR1 SQVTM and CDR2 ANQGSEA. The CDR3 is 14 amino acids.

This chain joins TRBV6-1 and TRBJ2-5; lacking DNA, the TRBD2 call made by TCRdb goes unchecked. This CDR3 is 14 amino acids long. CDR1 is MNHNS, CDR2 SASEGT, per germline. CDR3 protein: CASSGGLVQETQYF.

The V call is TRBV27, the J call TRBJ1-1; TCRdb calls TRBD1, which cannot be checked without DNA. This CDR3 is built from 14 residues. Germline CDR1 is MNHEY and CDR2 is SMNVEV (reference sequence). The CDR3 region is CASSLGATGTEAFF.

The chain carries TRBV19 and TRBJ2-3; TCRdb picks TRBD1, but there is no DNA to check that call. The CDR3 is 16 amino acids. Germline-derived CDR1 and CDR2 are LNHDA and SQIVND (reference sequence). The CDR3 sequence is CASSMAQGSKADTQYF.

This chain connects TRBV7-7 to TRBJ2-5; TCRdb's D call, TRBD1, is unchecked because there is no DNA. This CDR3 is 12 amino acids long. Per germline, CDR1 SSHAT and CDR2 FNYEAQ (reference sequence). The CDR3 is CASSLSGAAQYF. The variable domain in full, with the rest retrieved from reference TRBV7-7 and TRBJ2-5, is GAGVSQSPRYKVTKRGQDVTLRCDPISSHATLYWYQQALGQGPEFLTYFNYEAQPDKSGLPSDRFSAERPEGSISTLTIQRTEQRDSAMYRCASSLSGAAQYFGPGTRLLVL.

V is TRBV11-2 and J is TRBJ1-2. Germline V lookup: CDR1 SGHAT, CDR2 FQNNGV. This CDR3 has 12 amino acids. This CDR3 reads CASSLAYYGYTF.

The CDR3 loop is CASSLGAATNEKLFF. This chain uses TRBV12-3 or TRBV12-4 with TRBJ1-4; TCRdb calls TRBD1, which cannot be checked without DNA. CDR3 length: 15 residues.

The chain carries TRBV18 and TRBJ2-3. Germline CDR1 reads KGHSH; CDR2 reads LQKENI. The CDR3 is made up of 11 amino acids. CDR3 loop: CASSSTDTQYF.

This CDR3 is CASSTDRVGNWNGYTF. This chain links TRBV5-1 with TRBJ1-2; TCRdb's assignment of TRBD1 cannot be checked, as there is no DNA. The CDR3 spans 16 residues. Per germline, CDR1 SGHRS and CDR2 YFSETQ.

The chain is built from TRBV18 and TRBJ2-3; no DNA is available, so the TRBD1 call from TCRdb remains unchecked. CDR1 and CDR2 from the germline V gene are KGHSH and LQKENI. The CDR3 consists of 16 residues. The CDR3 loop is CASSPRRDTYTDTQYF.